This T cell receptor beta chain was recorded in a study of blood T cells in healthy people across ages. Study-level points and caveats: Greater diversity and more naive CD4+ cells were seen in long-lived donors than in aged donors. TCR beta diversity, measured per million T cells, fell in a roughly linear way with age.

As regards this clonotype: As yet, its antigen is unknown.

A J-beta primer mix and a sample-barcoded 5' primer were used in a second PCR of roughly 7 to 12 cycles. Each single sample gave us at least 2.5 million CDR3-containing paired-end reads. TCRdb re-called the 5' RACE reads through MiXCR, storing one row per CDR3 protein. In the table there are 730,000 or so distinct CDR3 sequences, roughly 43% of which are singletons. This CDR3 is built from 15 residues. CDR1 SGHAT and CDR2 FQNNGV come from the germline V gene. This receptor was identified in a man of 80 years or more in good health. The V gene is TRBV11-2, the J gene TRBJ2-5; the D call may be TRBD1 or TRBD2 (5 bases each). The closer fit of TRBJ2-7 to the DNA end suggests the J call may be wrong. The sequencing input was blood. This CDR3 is CASNGIWDRKDEQYF. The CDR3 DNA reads TGTGCCAGCAACGGTATCTGGGACCGAAAGGACGAGCAGTACTTC.